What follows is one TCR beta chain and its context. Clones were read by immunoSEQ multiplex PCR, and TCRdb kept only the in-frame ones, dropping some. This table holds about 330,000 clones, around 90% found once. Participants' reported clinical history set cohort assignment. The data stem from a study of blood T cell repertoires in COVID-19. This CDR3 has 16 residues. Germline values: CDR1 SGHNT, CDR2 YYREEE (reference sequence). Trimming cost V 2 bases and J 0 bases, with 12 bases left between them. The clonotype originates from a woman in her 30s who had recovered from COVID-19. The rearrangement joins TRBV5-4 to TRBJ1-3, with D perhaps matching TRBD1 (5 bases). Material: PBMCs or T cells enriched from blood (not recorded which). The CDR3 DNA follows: TGTGCCAGCAGCTTTGTCGGACAAAACTCTGGAAACACCATATATTTT. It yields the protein CASSFVGQNSGNTIYF.